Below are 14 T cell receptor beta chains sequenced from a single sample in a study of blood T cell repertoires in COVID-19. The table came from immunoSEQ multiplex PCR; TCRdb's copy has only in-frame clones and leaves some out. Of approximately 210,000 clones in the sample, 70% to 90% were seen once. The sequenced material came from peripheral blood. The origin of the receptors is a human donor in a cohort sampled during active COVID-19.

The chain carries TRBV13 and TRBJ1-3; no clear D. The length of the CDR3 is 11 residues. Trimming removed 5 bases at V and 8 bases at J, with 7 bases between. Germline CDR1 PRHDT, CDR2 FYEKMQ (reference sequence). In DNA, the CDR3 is TGTGCCAGCAGCCCCGAGGACACCATATATTTT. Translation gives CASSPEDTIYF.

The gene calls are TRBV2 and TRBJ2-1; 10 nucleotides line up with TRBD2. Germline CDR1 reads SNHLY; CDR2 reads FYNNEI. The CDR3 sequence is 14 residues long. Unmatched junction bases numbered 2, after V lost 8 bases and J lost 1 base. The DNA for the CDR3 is TGTGCCAGCCTAGCGGGAGTTTCCTACAATGAGCAGTTCTTC. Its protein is CASLAGVSYNEQFF. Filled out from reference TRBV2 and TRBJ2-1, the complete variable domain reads EPEVTQTPSHQVTQMGQEVILRCVPISNHLYFYWYRQILGQKVEFLVSFYNNEISEKSEIFDDQFSVERPDGSNFTLKIRSTKLEDSAMYFCASLAGVSYNEQFFGPGTRLTVL.

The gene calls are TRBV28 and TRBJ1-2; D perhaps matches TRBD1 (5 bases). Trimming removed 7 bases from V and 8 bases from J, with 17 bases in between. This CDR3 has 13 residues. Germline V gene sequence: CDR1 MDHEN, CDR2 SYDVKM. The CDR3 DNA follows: TGTGCCAGCACTCCTAAAGGGGCCCGGGGCTACACCTTC. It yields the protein CASTPKGARGYTF.

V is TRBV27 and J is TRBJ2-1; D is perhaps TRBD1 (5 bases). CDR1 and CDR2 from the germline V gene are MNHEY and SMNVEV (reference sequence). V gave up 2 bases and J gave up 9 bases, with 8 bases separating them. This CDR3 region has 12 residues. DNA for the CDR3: TGTGCCAGCAGTTTACCCCAGGGTGAGCAGTTCTTC. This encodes CASSLPQGEQFF.

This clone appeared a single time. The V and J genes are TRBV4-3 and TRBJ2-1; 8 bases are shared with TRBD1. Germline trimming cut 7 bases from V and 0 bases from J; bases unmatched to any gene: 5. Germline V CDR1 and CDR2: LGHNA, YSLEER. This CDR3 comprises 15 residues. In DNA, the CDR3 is TGCGCCAGCACGCTTACAGGGGGCTCCTACAATGAGCAGTTCTTC. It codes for CASTLTGGSYNEQFF.

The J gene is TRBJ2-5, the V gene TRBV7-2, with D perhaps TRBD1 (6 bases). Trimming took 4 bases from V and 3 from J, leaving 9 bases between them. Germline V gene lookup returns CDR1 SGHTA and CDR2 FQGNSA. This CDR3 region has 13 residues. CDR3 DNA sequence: TGTGCCAGCAGCTCATACAGGGAAGAGACCCAGTACTTC. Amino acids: CASSSYREETQYF.

CDR3 region: CASSYSLSYYEQYF. CDR3 nucleotide sequence: TGTGCCAGCTCATACTCTCTCTCCTACTACGAGCAGTACTTC. The chain joins TRBV18 to TRBJ2-7; D is uncertain. Germline-derived CDR1 and CDR2 are KGHSH and LQKENI. The CDR3 covers 14 residues. V dropped 5 bases and J dropped 3 bases, with 14 bases sitting between them.

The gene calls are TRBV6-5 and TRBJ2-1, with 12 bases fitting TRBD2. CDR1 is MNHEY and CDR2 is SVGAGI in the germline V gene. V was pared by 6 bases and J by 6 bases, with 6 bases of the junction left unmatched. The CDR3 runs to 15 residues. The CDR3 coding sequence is TGTGCCAGCAGATCACTAGCGGGGGGTACCAATGAGCAGTTCTTC. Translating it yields CASRSLAGGTNEQFF.

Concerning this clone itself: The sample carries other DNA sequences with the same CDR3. CDR3: CASSPSSYEQYF. DNA of the CDR3: TGTGCCAGCTCACCGAGCTCCTACGAGCAGTACTTC. V usage is TRBV18 and J usage is TRBJ2-7; unclear D gene. The CDR3 has 12 residues. CDR1 and CDR2 (germline): KGHSH, LQKENI. The V end lost 3 bases, the J end lost 0 bases, and 3 bases lay between the germline ends. The variable domain in full, with the rest retrieved from reference TRBV18 and TRBJ2-7, is NAGVMQNPRHLVRRRGQEARLRCSPMKGHSHVYWYRQLPEEGLKFMVYLQKENIIDESGMPKERFSAEFPKEGPSILRIQQVVRGDSAAYFCASSPSSYEQYFGPGTRLTVT.

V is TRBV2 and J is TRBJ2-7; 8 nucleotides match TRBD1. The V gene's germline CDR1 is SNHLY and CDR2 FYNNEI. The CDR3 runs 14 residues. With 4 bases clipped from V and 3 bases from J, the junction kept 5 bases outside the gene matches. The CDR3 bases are TGTGCCAGCAGTGTGGGGACAGGAGGCTACGAGCAGTACTTC. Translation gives CASSVGTGGYEQYF.

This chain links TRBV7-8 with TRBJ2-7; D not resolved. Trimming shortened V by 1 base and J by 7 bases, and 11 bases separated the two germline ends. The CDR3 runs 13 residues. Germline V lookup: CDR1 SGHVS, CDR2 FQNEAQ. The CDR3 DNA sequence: TGTGCCAGCAGCTTAGGCCGGGTATGGGAGCAGTACTTC. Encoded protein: CASSLGRVWEQYF.

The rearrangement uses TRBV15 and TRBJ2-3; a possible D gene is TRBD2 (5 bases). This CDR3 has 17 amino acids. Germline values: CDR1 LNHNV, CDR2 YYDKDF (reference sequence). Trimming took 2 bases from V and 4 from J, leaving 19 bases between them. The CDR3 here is CATSRYPGSMGADTQYF. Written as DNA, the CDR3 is TGTGCCACCAGCAGATACCCGGGATCCATGGGAGCAGATACGCAGTATTTT.

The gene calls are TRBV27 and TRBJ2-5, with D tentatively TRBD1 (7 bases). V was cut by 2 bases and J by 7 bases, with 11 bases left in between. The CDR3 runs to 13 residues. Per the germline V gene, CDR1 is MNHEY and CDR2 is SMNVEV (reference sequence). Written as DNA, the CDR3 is TGTGCCAGCAGTTTAGGGCAGGGGGGGACCCAGTACTTC. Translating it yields CASSLGQGGTQYF.

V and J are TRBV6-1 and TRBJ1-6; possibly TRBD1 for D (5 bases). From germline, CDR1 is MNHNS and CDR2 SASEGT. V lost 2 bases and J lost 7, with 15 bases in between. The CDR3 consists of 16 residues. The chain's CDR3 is CASSETGRALNSPLHF. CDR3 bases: TGTGCCAGCAGTGAAACCGGCAGGGCCCTCAATTCACCCCTCCACTTT.